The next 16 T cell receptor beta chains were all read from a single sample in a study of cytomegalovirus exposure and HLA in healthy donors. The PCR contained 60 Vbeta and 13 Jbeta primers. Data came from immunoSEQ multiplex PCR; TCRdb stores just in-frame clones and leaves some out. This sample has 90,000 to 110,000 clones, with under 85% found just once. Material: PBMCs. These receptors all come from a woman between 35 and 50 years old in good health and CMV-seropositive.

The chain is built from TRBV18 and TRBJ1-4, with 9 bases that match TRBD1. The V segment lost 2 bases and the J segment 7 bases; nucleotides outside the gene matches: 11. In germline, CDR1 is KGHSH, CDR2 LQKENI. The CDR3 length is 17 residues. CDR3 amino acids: CASSPGSQGAQGEKLFF. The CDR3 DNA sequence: TGTGCCAGCTCACCAGGATCACAGGGGGCGCAAGGTGAAAAACTGTTTTTT.

The CDR3 protein is CASSKTLRDFYNEQFF. CDR3 DNA sequence: TGTGCCAGCAGCAAAACCCTCAGGGATTTCTACAATGAGCAGTTCTTC. The genes are TRBV11-2 and TRBJ2-1, with D maybe TRBD1 (5 bases). CDR3 size: 16 residues. Deletions cut 5 bases from V and 3 bases from J, with 17 bases between. The V gene's germline CDR1 is SGHAT and CDR2 FQNNGV. Full variable domain (outside the CDR3, taken from reference TRBV11-2 and TRBJ2-1): EAGVAQSPRYKIIEKRQSVAFWCNPISGHATLYWYQQILGQGPKLLIQFQNNGVVDDSQLPKDRFSAERLKGVDSTLKIQPAKLEDSAVYLCASSKTLRDFYNEQFFGPGTRLTVL.

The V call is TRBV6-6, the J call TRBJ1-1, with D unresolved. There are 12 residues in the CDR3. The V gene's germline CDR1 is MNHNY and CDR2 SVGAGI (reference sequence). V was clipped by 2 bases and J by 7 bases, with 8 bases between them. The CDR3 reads CASSYRYGEAFF. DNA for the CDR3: TGTGCCAGCAGTTACAGATACGGTGAAGCTTTCTTT.

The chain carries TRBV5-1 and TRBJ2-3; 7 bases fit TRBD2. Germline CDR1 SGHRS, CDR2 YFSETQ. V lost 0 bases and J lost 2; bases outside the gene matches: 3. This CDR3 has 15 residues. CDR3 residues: CASSLGAGSTDTQYF. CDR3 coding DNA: TGCGCCAGCAGCTTGGGAGCGGGATCCACAGATACGCAGTATTTT.

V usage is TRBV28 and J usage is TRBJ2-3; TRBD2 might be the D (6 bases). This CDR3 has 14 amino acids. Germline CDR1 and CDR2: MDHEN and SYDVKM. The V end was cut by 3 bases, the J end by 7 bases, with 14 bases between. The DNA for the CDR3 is TGTGCCAGCAGTTTGGGGGGTGCGGGATATACGCAGTATTTT. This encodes CASSLGGAGYTQYF. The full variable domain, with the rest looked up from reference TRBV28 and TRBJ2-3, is DVKVTQSSRYLVKRTGEKVFLECVQDMDHENMFWYRQDPGLGLRLIYFSYDVKMKEKGDIPEGYSVSREKKERFSLILESASTNQTSMYLCASSLGGAGYTQYFGPGTRLTVL.

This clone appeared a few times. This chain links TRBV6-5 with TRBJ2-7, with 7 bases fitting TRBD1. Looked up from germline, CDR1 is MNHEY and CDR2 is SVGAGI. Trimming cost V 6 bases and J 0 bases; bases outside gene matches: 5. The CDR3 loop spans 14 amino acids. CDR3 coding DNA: TGTGCCAGCAGACAGACAGGGACCTCCTACGAGCAGTACTTC. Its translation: CASRQTGTSYEQYF.

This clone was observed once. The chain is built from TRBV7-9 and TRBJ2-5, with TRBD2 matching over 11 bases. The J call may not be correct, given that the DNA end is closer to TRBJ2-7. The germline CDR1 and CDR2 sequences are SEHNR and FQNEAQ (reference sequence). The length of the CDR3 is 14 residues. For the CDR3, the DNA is TGTGCCAGCAGCTTAGGTCTAGCGGGAGGCGAGCAGTACTTC. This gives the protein CASSLGLAGGEQYF.

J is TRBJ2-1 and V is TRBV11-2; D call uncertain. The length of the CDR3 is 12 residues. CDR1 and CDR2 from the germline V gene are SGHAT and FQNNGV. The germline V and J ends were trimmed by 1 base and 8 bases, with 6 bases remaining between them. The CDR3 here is CASSLVRDEQFF. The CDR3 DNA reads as TGTGCCAGCAGCTTAGTCCGGGATGAGCAGTTCTTC.

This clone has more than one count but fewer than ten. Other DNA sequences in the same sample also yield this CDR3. CDR3 residues: CASSVGQGAYEQYF. The CDR3 nucleotides read TGTGCCAGCAGCGTCGGACAGGGGGCCTACGAGCAGTACTTC. This rearrangement joins TRBV9 to TRBJ2-7; 10 positions agree with TRBD1. In germline, CDR1 is SGDLS, CDR2 YYNGEE. The CDR3 consists of 14 residues. V trimming: 2 bases; J trimming: 2 bases; junction bases outside the gene matches: 1. Variable domain in full (rest from reference TRBV9 and TRBJ2-7): DSGVTQTPKHLITATGQRVTLRCSPRSGDLSVYWYQQSLDQGLQFLIQYYNGEERAKGNILERFSAQQFPDLHSELNLSSLELGDSALYFCASSVGQGAYEQYFGPGTRLTVT.

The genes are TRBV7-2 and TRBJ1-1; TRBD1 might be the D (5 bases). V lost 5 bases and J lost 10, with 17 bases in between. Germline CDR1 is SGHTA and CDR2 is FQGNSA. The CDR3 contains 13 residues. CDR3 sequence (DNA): TGTGCCAGCAGCCCGGACACCTTCGGCAGAGCTTTCTTT. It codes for CASSPDTFGRAFF. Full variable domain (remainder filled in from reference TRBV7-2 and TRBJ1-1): GAGVSQSPSNKVTEKGKDVELRCDPISGHTALYWYRQSLGQGLEFLIYFQGNSAPDKSGLPSDRFSAERTGGSVSTLTIQRTQQEDSAVYLCASSPDTFGRAFFGQGTRLTVV.

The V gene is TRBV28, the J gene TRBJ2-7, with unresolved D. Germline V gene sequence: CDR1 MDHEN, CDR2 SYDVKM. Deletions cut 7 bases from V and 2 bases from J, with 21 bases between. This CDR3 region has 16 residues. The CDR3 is CASNPLLTPPPYEQYF. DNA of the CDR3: TGTGCCAGCAACCCTCTGCTGACACCTCCCCCCTACGAGCAGTACTTC. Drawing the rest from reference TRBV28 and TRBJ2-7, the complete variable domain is DVKVTQSSRYLVKRTGEKVFLECVQDMDHENMFWYRQDPGLGLRLIYFSYDVKMKEKGDIPEGYSVSREKKERFSLILESASTNQTSMYLCASNPLLTPPPYEQYFGPGTRLTVT.

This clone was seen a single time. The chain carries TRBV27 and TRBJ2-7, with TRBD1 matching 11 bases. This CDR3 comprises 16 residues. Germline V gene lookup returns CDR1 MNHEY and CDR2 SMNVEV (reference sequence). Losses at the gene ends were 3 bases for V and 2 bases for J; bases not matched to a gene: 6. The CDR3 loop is CASSFDPGQGAYEQYF. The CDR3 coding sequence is TGTGCCAGCAGTTTCGATCCGGGACAGGGGGCCTACGAGCAGTACTTC.

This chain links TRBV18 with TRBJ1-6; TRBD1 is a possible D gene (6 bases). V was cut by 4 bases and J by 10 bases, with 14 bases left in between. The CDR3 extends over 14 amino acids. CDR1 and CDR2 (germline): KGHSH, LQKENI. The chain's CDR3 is CASSRDHRESPLHF. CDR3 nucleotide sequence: TGTGCCAGCTCACGTGATCACAGGGAATCACCCCTCCACTTT.

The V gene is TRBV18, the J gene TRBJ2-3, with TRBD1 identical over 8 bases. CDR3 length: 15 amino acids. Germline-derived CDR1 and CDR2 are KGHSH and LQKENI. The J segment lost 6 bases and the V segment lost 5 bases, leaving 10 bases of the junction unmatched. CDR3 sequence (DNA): TGTGCCAGCTCAATGACAGGGGCCTACGAGGATACGCAGTATTTT. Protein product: CASSMTGAYEDTQYF.

CDR3 DNA: TGTGCCAGCAGCTTCCCAGTGCCGATGGACAATGAGCAGTTCTTC. Translation gives CASSFPVPMDNEQFF. This chain links TRBV5-4 with TRBJ2-1; D remains unclear. Trimming left V 2 bases short and J 5 bases short, with 14 bases between. The CDR3 totals 15 residues. In germline, CDR1 is SGHNT, CDR2 YYREEE (reference sequence).

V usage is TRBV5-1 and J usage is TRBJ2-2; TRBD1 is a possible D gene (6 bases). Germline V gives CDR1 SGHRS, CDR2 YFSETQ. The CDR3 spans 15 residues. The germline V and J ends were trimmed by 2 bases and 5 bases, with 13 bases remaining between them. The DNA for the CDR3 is TGCGCCAGCAGCTTAGTAGGGGGTTATACCGGGGAGCTGTTTTTT. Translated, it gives CASSLVGGYTGELFF.